This TCR beta chain is drawn from a study of T-cell reconstitution after alpha-beta-depleted transplantation in children. During its preparation, the TCRbeta library received unique molecular identifiers. One entry per CDR3 protein results from TCRdb running MiXCR on the PCR reads. The sample lists fewer than 550,000 distinct CDR3 sequences, roughly 11% seen once, with 4.5% to 7% in the top ten. This clonotype was seen a few times. This CDR3 is built from 11 residues. V dropped 7 bases and J dropped 12 bases, with 13 bases sitting between them. V and J are TRBV12-3 or TRBV12-4 and TRBJ2-1; D ambiguous. Sequencing used PBMCs from the stem cell graft donor, obtained from the stem cell graft. The origin of this receptor is a human donor who donated a stem cell graft to a child with acute myeloid leukemia. CDR3 in DNA: TGTGCCAGCACCCTAGGTCTGGGGCAGTTCTTC. It translates to CASTLGLGQFF.